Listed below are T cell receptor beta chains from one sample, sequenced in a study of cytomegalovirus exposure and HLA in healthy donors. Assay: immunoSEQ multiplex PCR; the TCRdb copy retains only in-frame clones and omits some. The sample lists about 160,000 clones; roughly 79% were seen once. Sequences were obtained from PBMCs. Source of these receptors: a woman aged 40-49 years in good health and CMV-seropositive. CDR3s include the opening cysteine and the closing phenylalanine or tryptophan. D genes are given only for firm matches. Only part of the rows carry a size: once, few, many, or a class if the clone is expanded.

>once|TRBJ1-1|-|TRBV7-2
TGTGCCAGCAGCTTGTCGAGGACTGAAGCTTTCTTT
CASSLSRTEAFF
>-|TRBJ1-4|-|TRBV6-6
TGTGCCAGCAGTTCCCGGACAGATAATGAAAAACTGTTTTTT
CASSSRTDNEKLFF
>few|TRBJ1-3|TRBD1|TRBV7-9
TGTGCCAGCAGCCCAACAGGGGTTGGAAACACCATATATTTT
CASSPTGVGNTIYF
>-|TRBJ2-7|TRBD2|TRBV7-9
TGTGCCAGCAGCTCCCAGGGACTAGGAACCTACGAGCAGTACTTC
CASSSQGLGTYEQYF
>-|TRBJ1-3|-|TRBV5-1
TGCGCCAGCAGCTTGGCAGGATGGGGCGGAAACACCATATATTTT
CASSLAGWGGNTIYF
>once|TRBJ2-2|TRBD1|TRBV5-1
TGCGCCAGCAGCAAGGGACAGGGGGTGAACACCGGGGAGCTGTTTTTT
CASSKGQGVNTGELFF
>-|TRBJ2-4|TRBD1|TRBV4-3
TGCGCCAGCAGCCAAGAACTCCGGGACAGTTGGAACATTCAGTACTTC
CASSQELRDSWNIQYF
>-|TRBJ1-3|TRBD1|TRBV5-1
TGCGCCAGCAGCTATGGGACAGGAGCCTCTGGAAACACCATATATTTT
CASSYGTGASGNTIYF
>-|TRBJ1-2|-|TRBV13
TGTGCCAGCAGCCGTCGGTCAGGGGCGGGTGGCTACACCTTC
CASSRRSGAGGYTF
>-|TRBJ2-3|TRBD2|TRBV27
TGTGCCAGCAGGACGAGCGGGGGGTATGGGGATACGCAGTATTTT
CASRTSGGYGDTQYF
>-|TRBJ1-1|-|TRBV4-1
TGCGCCAGCAGGCTGACCTCTTCCGGGACTGAAGCTTTCTTT
CASRLTSSGTEAFF
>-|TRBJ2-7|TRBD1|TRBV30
TGTGCCTCCACCGGGACAGTCTCCTACGAGCAGCACTTC
CASTGTVSYEQHF
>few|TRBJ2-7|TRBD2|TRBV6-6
TGTGCCAGCAGATGGACTAGCGGATACGAGCAGTACTTC
CASRWTSGYEQYF
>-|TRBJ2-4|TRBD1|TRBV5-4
TGTGCCAGCAGCTTGGGGGGACAGGGTAAAAACAGTCAGTACTTC
CASSLGGQGKNSQYF
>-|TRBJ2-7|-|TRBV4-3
TGCGCCAGCAGCGCGGCCGTGGGAGCGGGTACCTACGAGCAGTACTTC
CASSAAVGAGTYEQYF
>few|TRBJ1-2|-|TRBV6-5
TGTGCCAGCAGTTACCTTGGCTCCGATTGGCACACCTTC
CASSYLGSDWHTF
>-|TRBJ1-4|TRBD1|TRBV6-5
TGTGCCAGCAGTACCGACAGGGGGAAAGAAAAACTGTTTTTT
CASSTDRGKEKLFF
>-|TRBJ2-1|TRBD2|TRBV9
TGTGCCAGCAGCGCCCAACCCACTAGCGGGGGTTCCAATGAGCAGTTCTTC
CASSAQPTSGGSNEQFF
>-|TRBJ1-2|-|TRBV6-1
TGTGCCAGCAGTGTTGGGGGGGCTGTCTATGGCTACACCTTC
CASSVGGAVYGYTF
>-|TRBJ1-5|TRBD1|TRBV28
TGTGCCAGCAGTTCAGGGGGTCAGCCCCAGCATTTT
CASSSGGQPQHF
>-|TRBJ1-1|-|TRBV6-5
TGTGCCAGCAGTTATCAACAGAGCTTGAACACTGAAGCTTTCTTT
CASSYQQSLNTEAFF
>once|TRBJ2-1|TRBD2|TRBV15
TGTGCCACCAGCAGAGTGGAGGGACTAGCGGACAATGAGCAGTTCTTC
CATSRVEGLADNEQFF
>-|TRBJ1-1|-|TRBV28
TGTGCCAGCAGTTTATTTGGACAGAGTGGAACTGAAGCTTTCTTT
CASSLFGQSGTEAFF
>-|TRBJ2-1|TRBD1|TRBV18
TGTGCCAGCTCCCCGGGACAGGTAACCTACAATGAGCAGTTCTTC
CASSPGQVTYNEQFF
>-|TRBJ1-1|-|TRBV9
TGTGCCAGCAGTGTCAGGGATCTTGAAGCTTTCTTT
CASSVRDLEAFF
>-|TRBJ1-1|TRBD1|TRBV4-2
TGTGCCAGCAGCCAAGGGGACAGTACGGGATCTTTCTTT
CASSQGDSTGSFF
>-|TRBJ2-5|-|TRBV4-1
TGCGCCAGCAGCCAAGGAGGCGTTCAAGAGACCCAGTACTTC
CASSQGGVQETQYF
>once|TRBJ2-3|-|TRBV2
TGTGCCAGCCCCGGACTCCGCACAGATACGCAGTATTTT
CASPGLRTDTQYF
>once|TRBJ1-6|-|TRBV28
TGTGCCAGCAGTGAACAGGGAGGGGGTTCACCCCTCCACTTT
CASSEQGGGSPLHF
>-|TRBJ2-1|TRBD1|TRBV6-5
TGTGCCAGCTCCGGGACAGGCAATGAGCAGTTCTTC
CASSGTGNEQFF
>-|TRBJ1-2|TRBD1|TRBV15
TGTGCCACCAGCACCGAAAAAGGGGGCGCGAATGGCTACACCTTC
CATSTEKGGANGYTF
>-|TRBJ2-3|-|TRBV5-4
TGTGCCAGCAGCCTCGCCGCGGGGCGGCGAGATACGCAGTATTTT
CASSLAAGRRDTQYF
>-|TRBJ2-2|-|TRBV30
TGTGCCTGGAATCTGGGACAGAACACCGGGGAGCTGTTTTTT
CAWNLGQNTGELFF
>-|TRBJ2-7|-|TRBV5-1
TGCGCCAGCAGCTGGACTGGAAGCGAGCAGTACTTC
CASSWTGSEQYF
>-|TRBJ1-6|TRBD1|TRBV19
TGTGCCAGTAGTGACGCCGGGACAGGGTATAATTCACCCCTCCACTTT
CASSDAGTGYNSPLHF
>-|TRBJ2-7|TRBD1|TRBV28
TGTGCCAGCAGTATACAAGGGGGCTTCTCCTACGAGCAGTACTTC
CASSIQGGFSYEQYF
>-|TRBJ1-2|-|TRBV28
TGTGCCAGCTTCTCCTATGGCTACACCTTC
CASFSYGYTF
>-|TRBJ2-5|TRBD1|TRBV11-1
TGTGCCAGCAGCCGGGACAGGGGAGAACAAGAGACCCAGTACTTC
CASSRDRGEQETQYF
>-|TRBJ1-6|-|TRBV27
TGTGCCAGCGGTCCACGGGGGACCCATAATTCACCCCTCCACTTT
CASGPRGTHNSPLHF
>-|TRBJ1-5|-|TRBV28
TGTGCCAGCAGTTTGTACCGCGGGGGATTAATGGGGAATCAGCCCCAGCATTTT
CASSLYRGGLMGNQPQHF
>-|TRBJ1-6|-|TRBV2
TGTGCCAGCAGAGAGGACAGCAACAATTCACCCCTCCACTTT
CASREDSNNSPLHF
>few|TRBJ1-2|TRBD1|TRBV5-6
TGTGCCAGCAGCGAGTGGGGACAGTTCAACTATGGCTACACCTTC
CASSEWGQFNYGYTF
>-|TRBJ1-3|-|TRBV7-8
TGTGCCAGCAGCGTAGGACAATTTTCGACGGTCGAAAACACCATATATTTT
CASSVGQFSTVENTIYF
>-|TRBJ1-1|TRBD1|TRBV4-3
TGCGCCAGCAGCCATTATTACAGGGGCGAGAACACTGAAGCTTTCTTT
CASSHYYRGENTEAFF
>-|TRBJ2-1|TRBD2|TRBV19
TGTGCCAGTAGTTTCGGGCCGGGGGGAACCAATGAGCAGTTCTTC
CASSFGPGGTNEQFF
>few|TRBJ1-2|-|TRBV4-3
TGCGCCAGCAGCCAAGATCGGGTCGGCAGCTATGGCTACACCTTC
CASSQDRVGSYGYTF
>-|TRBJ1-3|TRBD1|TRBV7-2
TGTGCCAGCAGCCAAAGACAGGGTTGGGAGGAAACGAGCATATATTTT
CASSQRQGWEETSIYF
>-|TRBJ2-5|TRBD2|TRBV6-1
TGTGCCAGCAGCGGGACTAGCGGGTCTGGGGCCCAGTACTTC
CASSGTSGSGAQYF
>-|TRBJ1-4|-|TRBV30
TGTGCCTGGAGCGGCACAAACGAGGGAGAAAAACTGTTTTTT
CAWSGTNEGEKLFF
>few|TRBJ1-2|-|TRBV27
TGTGCCAGCAGTTTATCCCGAACGCCGCGGGGCTACACCTTC
CASSLSRTPRGYTF
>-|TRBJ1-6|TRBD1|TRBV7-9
TGTGCCAGCAGCTTCGACGGACAGGGACCCAGTTCACCCCTCCACTTT
CASSFDGQGPSSPLHF
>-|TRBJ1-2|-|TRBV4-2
TGTGCCAGCAGCCAAGATCCGTCAGGAAACTATGGCTACACCTTC
CASSQDPSGNYGYTF
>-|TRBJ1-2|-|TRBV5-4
TGTGCCAGCAGCCCTCGACGGAAAGAGGTCTATGGCTACACCTTC
CASSPRRKEVYGYTF
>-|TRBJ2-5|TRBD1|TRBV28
TGTGCCAGCAGTTTGATCGGGACAGGGGAAGAGACCCAGTACTTC
CASSLIGTGEETQYF
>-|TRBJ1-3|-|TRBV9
TGTGCCAGCAGCGTCCAGGGTAACACTGGAAACACCATATATTTT
CASSVQGNTGNTIYF
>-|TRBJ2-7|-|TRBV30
TGTGCCTGGAGAGGAAAGACAGATCGATACGAGCAGTACTTC
CAWRGKTDRYEQYF
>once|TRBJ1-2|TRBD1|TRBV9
TGTGCCAGCAGCGTAGGGCAGGGGGGCATCTATGGCTACACCTTC
CASSVGQGGIYGYTF